Included here is one T cell receptor beta chain sequence, with context. One end of the junction is discordant with germline, which a read error may explain. The data were taken from a study of tumor and adjacent non-tumor tissue in lung cancer. The template was RNA from unsorted bulk tissue. TCRbeta libraries were built with three rounds of nested PCR, modified from ARM-PCR. TCRdb reanalysed the multiplex PCR reads using MiXCR and keeps one entry per CDR3 protein. This sample has about 110,000 distinct CDR3 sequences, with roughly 80% found just once. The CDR3 totals 16 residues. The germline CDR1 and CDR2 sequences are MNHEY and SVGAGI.

V gene TRBV6-5 combines with J gene TRBJ1-1, with a weak D call TRBD1 (5 bases). The sequencing input was lung tumor tissue. The clonotype originates from a woman in her sixties or seventies with non-small cell lung cancer. For the CDR3, the DNA is TGTGCCAGGAGTTACGGTACAGGCAGACGCGGCACTGAAACTTTCTTT. It specifies CARSYGTGRRGTETFF.